Listed below are T cell receptor beta chains from one sample, sequenced in a study of blood T cell repertoires in COVID-19. Sequenced by immunoSEQ multiplex PCR; TCRdb stores in-frame clones only, minus some. The data hold 250,000 to 350,000 clones, with approximately 85% observed a single time. What was sequenced was peripheral blood. These receptors were taken from a human donor with COVID-19, enrolled during active disease. The donor label of this sample is uncertain. CDR3s include the opening cysteine and the closing phenylalanine or tryptophan. D genes are given only for firm matches. Size is omitted from some rows. Given values are once, few, many or a class for expanded clones.

D	size	J	V	CDR3	DNA
TRBD1	once	TRBJ1-1	TRBV5-1	CASSLAAGGNTEAFF	TGCGCCAGCAGCTTGGCGGCAGGGGGCAACACTGAAGCTTTCTTT
TRBD2	once	TRBJ2-3	TRBV5-1	CASRRTRETDTQYF	TGCGCCAGCCGCAGGACTAGAGAGACAGATACGCAGTATTTT
-	-	TRBJ2-2	TRBV5-1	CASSLTGTTGELFF	TGCGCCAGCAGCTTAACAGGGACCACCGGGGAGCTGTTTTTT
-	-	TRBJ2-1	TRBV4-1	CASSLSGEINEQFF	TGCGCCAGCAGCCTTTCCGGGGAGATCAATGAGCAGTTCTTC
-	-	TRBJ1-5	TRBV29-1	CSVGQRGRNQPQHF	TGCAGCGTTGGTCAGCGGGGGCGCAATCAGCCCCAGCATTTT
-	-	TRBJ1-2	TRBV15	CATSRDDRIEGNYGYTF	TGTGCCACCAGCAGAGATGATCGGATTGAGGGTAACTATGGCTACACCTTC
-	-	TRBJ2-4	TRBV20-1	CSASGGDKNIQYF	TGCAGTGCTAGTGGGGGCGACAAAAACATTCAGTACTTC
-	-	TRBJ1-2	TRBV3-1/TRBV3-2	CASSQSLRSRGYTF	TGTGCCAGCAGCCAGTCTCTGAGGTCACGAGGCTACACCTTC
-	-	TRBJ1-2	TRBV3-1/TRBV3-2	CASTREGGENYGYTF	TGTGCCAGCACCCGGGAAGGGGGTGAAAACTATGGCTACACCTTC
-	-	TRBJ1-5	TRBV19	CASSIEDGQPYQPQHF	TGTGCCAGTAGTATAGAGGACGGACAGCCATATCAGCCCCAGCATTTT
TRBD1	-	TRBJ1-1	TRBV5-1	CASSLVPGQGSWKNTEAFF	TGCGCCAGCAGCTTGGTTCCCGGACAGGGGAGTTGGAAGAACACTGAAGCTTTCTTT
TRBD2	-	TRBJ2-1	TRBV7-3	CASGAGEYNEQFF	TGTGCCAGCGGAGCGGGAGAATACAATGAGCAGTTCTTC
TRBD2	-	TRBJ2-1	TRBV19	CASSPLSGSAYNEQFF	TGTGCCAGTAGTCCCTTAAGCGGGAGCGCCTACAATGAGCAGTTCTTC
-	few	TRBJ1-5	TRBV6-1	CASSEMIGEAGNQPQHF	TGTGCCAGCAGTGAAATGATAGGGGAAGCAGGCAATCAGCCCCAGCATTTT
TRBD2	-	TRBJ2-3	TRBV19	CASRTSRTDTQYF	TGTGCCAGCAGGACTAGCCGCACAGATACGCAGTATTTT
-	-	TRBJ2-7	TRBV11-2	CASSLRLGEQYF	TGTGCCAGCAGCTTACGACTAGGCGAGCAGTACTTC
-	-	TRBJ2-1	TRBV5-1	CASSLGRVDEQFF	TGCGCCAGCAGCTTAGGCAGGGTGGATGAGCAGTTCTTC
TRBD1	-	TRBJ1-6	TRBV7-3	CASRRGGQGPLGNNSPLHF	TGTGCCAGCAGGCGTGGTGGACAGGGACCCCTCGGAAATAATTCACCCCTCCACTTT
TRBD1	-	TRBJ2-3	TRBV5-1	CASSLEGQGLDTQYF	TGCGCCAGCAGCTTGGAGGGACAGGGGTTGGATACGCAGTATTTT
TRBD2	-	TRBJ2-2	TRBV27	CASTLRLAGGGSNTGELFF	TGTGCCAGCACCCTGAGACTAGCGGGAGGGGGTAGTAACACCGGGGAGCTGTTTTTT
TRBD1	-	TRBJ2-1	TRBV5-1	CASSLAAGGEQFF	TGCGCCAGCAGCTTGGCGGCAGGGGGTGAGCAGTTCTTC
TRBD2	once	TRBJ2-7	TRBV7-2	CASSGLTSGLAQNTYEQYF	TGTGCCAGCAGCGGACTGACTAGCGGGCTGGCCCAAAATACTTACGAGCAGTACTTC
-	-	TRBJ1-6	TRBV10-3	CAISDGGRGYNSPLHF	TGTGCCATCAGTGACGGGGGGCGCGGGTATAATTCACCCCTCCACTTT
TRBD1	-	TRBJ1-1	TRBV6-1	CASSENKVRTGSF	TGTGCCAGCAGTGAAAACAAAGTGCGGACAGGTTCATTT
TRBD2	few	TRBJ2-5	TRBV3-1/TRBV3-2	CASSRLAGGETQYF	TGTGCCAGCAGCCGACTAGCGGGGGGAGAGACCCAGTACTTC
-	once	TRBJ2-7	TRBV7-9	CASSDPRGGPGSYEQYF	TGTGCCAGCAGCGATCCCCGAGGTGGCCCCGGATCCTACGAGCAGTACTTC
-	-	TRBJ2-3	TRBV19	CASSIDRADTQYF	TGTGCCAGTAGTATAGATCGGGCAGATACGCAGTATTTT
-	-	TRBJ2-2	TRBV3-1/TRBV3-2	CASSQGTAVNTGELFF	TGTGCCAGCAGCCAAGGGACAGCGGTGAACACCGGGGAGCTGTTTTTT
-	-	TRBJ1-4	TRBV20-1	CSASSGNRGNEKLFF	TGCAGTGCTAGTTCCGGTAATCGGGGTAATGAAAAACTGTTTTTT
-	once	TRBJ2-5	TRBV7-3	CASSPLTGETQYF	TGTGCCAGCAGCCCCCTCACGGGAGAGACCCAGTACTTC
-	-	TRBJ2-7	TRBV6-5	CASSYGREGPYEQYF	TGTGCCAGCAGTTACGGCCGGGAAGGCCCCTACGAGCAGTACTTC
TRBD2	-	TRBJ2-1	TRBV4-3	CASSQNSGRAPYNEQFF	TGCGCCAGCAGCCAAAATAGCGGGAGGGCCCCGTACAATGAGCAGTTCTTC
TRBD1	-	TRBJ1-1	TRBV3-1/TRBV3-2	CASSLRGTGLLNTEAFF	TGTGCCAGCAGCCTAAGAGGGACAGGACTACTGAACACTGAAGCTTTCTTT
TRBD1	-	TRBJ1-5	TRBV6-5	CASSYRTGSNQPQHF	TGTGCCAGCAGTTACCGGACAGGAAGCAATCAGCCCCAGCATTTT
-	-	TRBJ1-2	TRBV3-1/TRBV3-2	CASSQSGTWDTF	TGTGCCAGCAGCCAATCAGGGACATGGGACACCTTC
TRBD1	once	TRBJ2-1	TRBV27	CASSNLPGQGRNEQFF	TGTGCCAGCAGTAACCTACCGGGACAGGGGAGGAATGAGCAGTTCTTC
-	-	TRBJ2-7	TRBV6-2/TRBV6-3	CASSTTAGPRREQYF	TGTGCCAGCAGTACTACCGCGGGCCCCCGCCGGGAGCAGTACTTC
-	-	TRBJ2-7	TRBV28	CASSLPSRYEQYF	TGTGCCAGCAGTTTGCCCAGTCGTTACGAGCAGTACTTC
-	once	TRBJ1-2	TRBV25-1	CASRGDEAGNFGYTF	TGTGCCAGCAGGGGCGATGAGGCAGGGAACTTCGGCTACACCTTC
-	-	TRBJ1-6	TRBV9	CASSVAAVLDGGNSPLHF	TGTGCCAGCAGCGTAGCTGCGGTCTTGGATGGGGGGAATTCACCCCTCCACTTT
TRBD2	-	TRBJ2-5	TRBV6-2/TRBV6-3	CASSRDYKETQYF	TGTGCCAGCAGCCGGGACTACAAAGAGACCCAGTACTTC
TRBD1	once	TRBJ1-1	TRBV5-1	CASSSRPMTGGQNTEAFF	TGCGCCAGCAGCTCTAGACCAATGACAGGGGGCCAAAACACTGAAGCTTTCTTT